The 5 T cell receptor beta chains reported below all come from one sample, sequenced in a study of blood T cell repertoires in COVID-19. Data came from immunoSEQ multiplex PCR; TCRdb stores just in-frame clones and leaves some out. The data show a few hundred thousand clones, with approximately 83% seen just once and 3% to 4% held by the top ten. Input material: PBMCs or T cells enriched from blood (not recorded which). These receptors all stem from a woman in her thirties or forties with acute COVID-19.

The chain couples TRBV24-1 to TRBJ2-1; 14 bases are a match to TRBD2. J gave up 8 bases and V 4 bases, and 6 bases lay outside the gene matches. The CDR3 covers 16 residues. In germline, CDR1 is KGHDR, CDR2 SFDVKD. In DNA, the CDR3 is TGTGCCACCAGTGACCGACTAGCGGGAGGGGCCTATGAGCAGTTCTTC. Its protein product is CATSDRLAGGAYEQFF.

This chain links TRBV3-1 (or the pseudogene TRBV3-2) with TRBJ1-1; maybe TRBD1 (6 bases). Germline CDR1 LGHDT, CDR2 YNNKEL (reference sequence). CDR3 length: 15 residues. The V end was cut by 6 bases, the J end by 2 bases, with 16 bases between. CDR3 sequence (DNA): TGTGCCAGCAGGAGGGGGTCCTCTCCAAACACTGAAGCTTTCTTT. Residues: CASRRGSSPNTEAFF.

CDR3 residues: CASRARKNTEAFF. CDR3 bases: TGTGCCAGCAGGGCCAGGAAGAACACTGAAGCTTTCTTT. The genes are TRBV2 and TRBJ1-1, with D uncertain. V lost 6 bases and J 1 base, leaving 9 bases between the germline ends. This CDR3 is built from 13 residues. CDR1 and CDR2 (germline): SNHLY, FYNNEI.

This clone was seen once. The CDR3 reads CASSYIAAPYEQYF. The CDR3 region has the DNA TGTGCCAGCAGCTATATAGCGGCCCCCTACGAGCAGTACTTC. The chain links TRBV11-2 to TRBJ2-7, with D perhaps TRBD2 (6 bases). Trimming took off 4 bases at V and 2 bases at J, with 12 bases between the two ends. Germline V gene data show CDR1 as SGHAT and CDR2 as FQNNGV. This CDR3 comprises 14 residues. Supplemented by reference TRBV11-2 and TRBJ2-7, the full variable domain reads EAGVAQSPRYKIIEKRQSVAFWCNPISGHATLYWYQQILGQGPKLLIQFQNNGVVDDSQLPKDRFSAERLKGVDSTLKIQPAKLEDSAVYLCASSYIAAPYEQYFGPGTRLTVT.

V gene TRBV11-2 combines with J gene TRBJ2-1; 7 bases line up with TRBD2. The CDR3 extends over 15 amino acids. Per the germline V gene, CDR1 is SGHAT and CDR2 is FQNNGV. With 5 bases clipped from V and 10 bases from J, the junction kept 14 bases outside the gene matches. The CDR3 spells CASSANTRDYREQFF. In DNA, the CDR3 is TGTGCCAGCAGCGCGAACACCCGGGACTATAGAGAGCAGTTCTTC.